This T cell receptor (beta chain) was recovered during a study of kidney transplant recipient with SARS-CoV-2 infection. Per germline, CDR1 SGHRS and CDR2 YFSETQ. This CDR3 is built from 15 residues. Trimming cost V 4 bases and J 2 bases; bases outside gene matches: 8. This clonotype has only a few counts. One entry per CDR3 protein, called by TCRdb with MiXCR from the reads. The repertoire includes roughly 250,000 distinct CDR3 sequences, around 26% of them detected once, and less than 8.5% sits in the top ten. This TCR was recovered from a male patient between 25 and 39 years old who had COVID-19 and was a kidney transplant recipient. Some T cells may have come from the graft donor. The rearrangement joins TRBV5-1 to TRBJ2-5; TRBD1 aligns across 7 bases. The sample in question was a blood sample, obtained at baseline and on day 111 from a kidney transplant recipient. The DNA for the CDR3 is TGCGCCAGCAGCCCCAACCCGGGACAGCAAGAGACCCAGTACTTC. This gives the protein CASSPNPGQQETQYF.